This passage covers 17 T cell receptor beta chains from one sample sequenced in a study of T cell changes during pregnancy in multiple sclerosis. This table comes from immunoSEQ multiplex PCR, and its TCRdb copy is limited to in-frame clones, with some not included. The sample has approximately 100,000 clones; roughly 92% are singletons. The source material was peripheral blood, sampled after pregnancy. The receptor set was obtained from a female donor with multiple sclerosis, enrolled in a pregnancy study.

This chain joins TRBV6-5 and TRBJ1-3; the match to TRBD1 covers 9 bases. After removal of 4 bases from V and 2 bases from J, the junction contained 3 bases not matched to a gene. The CDR3 is made up of 15 amino acids. CDR1 and CDR2 from the germline V gene are MNHEY and SVGAGI. The CDR3 region has the DNA TGTGCCAGCAGTTTGGGACAGGGCCCTGGAAACACCATATATTTT. It yields the protein CASSLGQGPGNTIYF.

This chain links TRBV6-5 with TRBJ1-5; possibly TRBD1 for D (6 bases). The CDR3 length is 14 residues. The germline V gene has CDR1 MNHEY and CDR2 SVGAGI. Trimming removed 6 bases from V and 4 bases from J, with 13 bases in between. This CDR3 reads CASSRGGPNQPQHF. CDR3 nucleotides: TGTGCCAGCAGCCGGGGGGGGCCAAATCAGCCCCAGCATTTT.

The V and J genes are TRBV27 and TRBJ2-1, with 13 bases fitting TRBD2. This CDR3 contains 16 residues. In germline, CDR1 is MNHEY, CDR2 SMNVEV (reference sequence). J gave up 7 bases and V 5 bases, and 8 bases lay outside the gene matches. The CDR3 DNA reads as TGTGCCAGCAGTCCACGACTAGCGGGAGGCGGAAATGAGCAGTTCTTC. Protein: CASSPRLAGGGNEQFF.

This chain connects TRBV18 to TRBJ1-6; TRBD1 aligns across 7 bases. CDR1 and CDR2 from the germline V gene are KGHSH and LQKENI. This CDR3 is 14 amino acids long. J lost 8 bases, V lost 3 bases, and 4 bases had no gene match. This chain's CDR3 is CASSPTGTDSPLHF. The CDR3 nucleotides are TGTGCCAGCTCACCGACAGGGACGGATTCACCCCTCCACTTT.

V and J are TRBV5-6 and TRBJ1-1, with D possibly being TRBD1 (6 bases). The CDR3 spans 15 residues. The germline V gene has CDR1 SGHDT and CDR2 YYEEEE. The V and J ends lost 4 bases and 4 bases respectively, with 17 bases between them. The chain's CDR3 is CASSPWGGGGTEAFF. The CDR3 DNA follows: TGTGCCAGCAGCCCGTGGGGGGGAGGGGGCACTGAAGCTTTCTTT. Variable domain in full (rest from reference TRBV5-6 and TRBJ1-1): DAGVTQSPTHLIKTRGQQVTLRCSPKSGHDTVSWYQQALGQGPQFIFQYYEEEERQRGNFPDRFSGHQFPNYSSELNVNALLLGDSALYLCASSPWGGGGTEAFFGQGTRLTVV.

The V gene is TRBV4-1, the J gene TRBJ2-1, with 9 bases aligning to TRBD2. With V trimmed by 2 bases and J by 7 bases, 3 bases remained unmatched. Germline V lookup: CDR1 MGHRA, CDR2 YSYEKL. The CDR3 totals 14 residues. CDR3 DNA sequence: TGCGCCAGCAGCCAACCACTAGCGGGTAATGAGCAGTTCTTC. It yields the protein CASSQPLAGNEQFF.

The V gene is TRBV13, the J gene TRBJ1-2; TRBD1 agrees at 8 bases. The CDR3 consists of 15 residues. Germline lookup yields CDR1 PRHDT and CDR2 FYEKMQ (reference sequence). V lost 5 bases, J lost 8 bases, and 13 bases stayed unmatched. CDR3 region: CASSTRQGITLGYTF. The CDR3 region has the DNA TGTGCCAGCAGCACCCGACAGGGGATAACACTAGGCTACACCTTC.

J is TRBJ1-1 and V is TRBV19, with D maybe TRBD1 (5 bases). Germline V gene lookup returns CDR1 LNHDA and CDR2 SQIVND (reference sequence). The CDR3 has 12 amino acids. The V and J ends lost 3 bases and 5 bases respectively, with 7 bases between them. The CDR3 bases are TGTGCCAGTAGTATGGGGGGGACTGAAGCTTTCTTT. Protein: CASSMGGTEAFF.

The chain carries TRBV7-9 and TRBJ2-5, with 7 bases fitting TRBD2. Germline CDR1 and CDR2: SEHNR and FQNEAQ (reference sequence). The ends lost 5 bases at V and 5 bases at J; junction bases unmatched: 17. The CDR3 is 17 amino acids. In DNA, the CDR3 is TGTGCCAGCAGCGGGGGGGACCGTCGAAGGTCGGGCGAGACCCAGTACTTC. This sequence encodes CASSGGDRRRSGETQYF. The entire variable domain, with the rest obtained from reference TRBV7-9 and TRBJ2-5, is as follows: DTGVSQNPRHKITKRGQNVTFRCDPISEHNRLYWYRQTLGQGPEFLTYFQNEAQLEKSRLLSDRFSAERPKGSFSTLEIQRTEQGDSAMYLCASSGGDRRRSGETQYFGPGTRLLVL.

In nucleotides, the CDR3 is TGTGCCAGCGGCCTCTCTGGAAACACCATATATTTT. This sequence encodes CASGLSGNTIYF. J is TRBJ1-3 and V is TRBV13; no firm D call. Trimming took off 8 bases at V and 0 bases at J, with 5 bases between the two ends. The CDR3 is made up of 12 amino acids. Germline CDR1 and CDR2: PRHDT and FYEKMQ (reference sequence).

This sequence joins TRBV27 and TRBJ1-1; 9 nucleotides align to TRBD1. The CDR3 runs to 17 residues. The junction had 13 bases not matched to a gene; V was cut back by 2 bases and J by 6 bases. CDR1 and CDR2 (germline): MNHEY, SMNVEV (reference sequence). CDR3 sequence: CASSLGSGTGGRAEAFF. The CDR3 nucleotides are TGTGCCAGCAGTTTAGGTAGTGGAACAGGGGGCAGGGCTGAAGCTTTCTTT.

This clone appeared a single time. J is TRBJ1-2 and V is TRBV5-4; 12 bases line up with TRBD1. The junction had 8 bases not matched to a gene; V was cut back by 0 bases and J by 5 bases. This CDR3 has 17 amino acids. Germline V lookup: CDR1 SGHNT, CDR2 YYREEE (reference sequence). This CDR3 is CASSLAGGQGAVYGYTF. In DNA, the CDR3 is TGTGCCAGCAGCTTGGCCGGGGGACAGGGGGCCGTGTATGGCTACACCTTC.

Only one count was recorded for this clone. This chain uses TRBV9 with TRBJ1-4; D not certain. V dropped 0 bases and J dropped 10 bases, with 13 bases sitting between them. CDR1 SGDLS and CDR2 YYNGEE come from the germline V gene. The CDR3 consists of 14 residues. The CDR3 bases are TGTGCCAGCAGCGTAGACCCCCTATCTTCAAAACTGTTTTTT. It encodes CASSVDPLSSKLFF. The full variable domain, its missing parts supplied by reference TRBV9 and TRBJ1-4, is DSGVTQTPKHLITATGQRVTLRCSPRSGDLSVYWYQQSLDQGLQFLIQYYNGEERAKGNILERFSAQQFPDLHSELNLSSLELGDSALYFCASSVDPLSSKLFFGSGTQLSVL.

This clone was found once. This chain uses TRBV27 with TRBJ2-1; TRBD2 matches 9 bases. J gave up 9 bases and V 3 bases, and 6 bases lay outside the gene matches. Germline CDR1 is MNHEY and CDR2 is SMNVEV (reference sequence). This CDR3 spans 14 amino acids. CDR3 DNA sequence: TGTGCCAGCAGTTTGCTAGCGGGATTGGGTGAGCAGTTCTTC. It yields the protein CASSLLAGLGEQFF.

V gene TRBV28 combines with J gene TRBJ2-1; 8 nucleotides match TRBD1. CDR1 and CDR2 from the germline V gene are MDHEN and SYDVKM. The CDR3 totals 15 residues. The ends lost 7 bases at V and 3 bases at J; junction bases unmatched: 8. The chain's CDR3 is CASIMGDRIYNEQFF. CDR3 sequence (DNA): TGTGCCAGCATTATGGGGGACAGGATCTACAATGAGCAGTTCTTC.

V usage is TRBV19 and J usage is TRBJ1-5; D ambiguous. The CDR3 extends over 13 amino acids. The V gene lost 7 bases and the J gene lost 5 bases, with 12 bases spanning the gap. CDR1 and CDR2 (germline): LNHDA, SQIVND (reference sequence). The CDR3 here is CASTPGVYQPQHF. The CDR3 nucleotides read TGTGCCAGTACCCCCGGTGTGTATCAGCCCCAGCATTTT.

V usage is TRBV12-2 and J usage is TRBJ1-4; the table's D call of TRBD1 was not tested on the DNA. TRBV12-2 constitutes a pseudogene. The CDR3 loop spans 12 amino acids. CDR3 amino acids: CASRLVAEKLFF. The DNA of the CDR3 is TGTGCAAGTCGCTTAGTGGCTGAAAAACTGTTTTTT.